Described below is a single T cell receptor (beta chain) sequence and its context. Sequencing was performed with immunoSEQ multiplex PCR; in TCRdb, only in-frame clones are kept and a portion is missing. The data hold approximately 100,000 clones, with approximately 80% observed a single time. This record comes from a study of glioma-infiltrating T cells after dendritic cell vaccination. This CDR3 has 16 residues. The germline V gene has CDR1 PRHDT and CDR2 FYEKMQ (reference sequence). The germline V and J ends were trimmed by 0 bases and 13 bases, with 19 bases remaining between them. The chain has TRBV13 and TRBJ1-6; TRBD1 is a possible D gene (5 bases). The sample here was blood, taken before dendritic cell vaccination. This receptor was obtained from a human donor with glioblastoma. CDR3 nucleotide sequence: TGTGCCAGCAGCTTAGGAGGACAAGCCCCATCATCTCCCCTCCACTTT. It yields the protein CASSLGGQAPSSPLHF.